A single sample is the source of the 6 T cell receptor beta chains below, sequenced in a study of blood T cells in healthy people across ages. A second PCR, run for about 6 to 12 cycles, used a sample-barcoded 5' primer plus a J-beta primer mix. Each CDR3 protein is one row after TCRdb ran MiXCR on the 5' RACE reads. Seen here are about 1.1 million distinct CDR3 sequences, under 40% observed once, and the top ten hold roughly 14%. The sample was blood. Source of these receptors: a man aged 18 to 35 in good health.

V is TRBV7-9 and J is TRBJ1-1; D perhaps matches TRBD1 (5 bases). CDR3 length: 14 amino acids. V lost 4 bases to trimming and J lost 1 base, with 10 bases between them. In germline, CDR1 is SEHNR, CDR2 FQNEAQ (reference sequence). For the CDR3, the DNA is TGTGCCAGCAGCTCCCCACAGGCGAACACTGAAGCTTTCTTT. It translates to CASSSPQANTEAFF.

This clonotype was seen more than once but under ten times. The chain is built from TRBV7-9 and TRBJ2-1, with 9 bases matching TRBD1. The germline CDR1 and CDR2 sequences are SEHNR and FQNEAQ (reference sequence). This CDR3 is built from 15 residues. V lost 7 bases to trimming and J lost 3 bases; unmatched junction nucleotides: 7. CDR3 amino acids: CASNRNRGLYNEQFF. CDR3 nucleotides: TGTGCCAGCAATCGAAACAGGGGGCTCTACAATGAGCAGTTCTTC.

This clonotype has just a few counts. The chain carries TRBV20-1 and TRBJ1-5; the D gene is possibly TRBD1 (5 bases). Germline values: CDR1 DFQATT, CDR2 SNEGSKA (reference sequence). The CDR3 contains 14 residues. The CDR3 bases are TGCAGCGCCGGAGGGACGGGGGGCAATCAGCCCCAGCATTTT. Amino acids: CSAGGTGGNQPQHF.

This clonotype was seen a few times. V and J are TRBV20-1 and TRBJ2-3; 8 bases are a match to TRBD1. The germline V gene has CDR1 DFQATT and CDR2 SNEGSKA (reference sequence). V lost 6 bases, J lost 4 bases, and 12 bases stayed unmatched. This CDR3 is 15 amino acids long. CDR3 residues: CSATPYRGEADTQYF. The CDR3 DNA sequence: TGCAGTGCGACACCATACAGGGGGGAGGCAGATACGCAGTATTTT.

This sequence joins TRBV2 and TRBJ1-1, with a possible D match to TRBD1 (5 bases). CDR1 is SNHLY and CDR2 is FYNNEI in the germline V gene. The CDR3 loop spans 12 amino acids. V was clipped by 11 bases and J by 0 bases, with 10 bases between them. The CDR3 region is CAVGVMNTEAFF. As DNA, the CDR3 is TGTGCCGTAGGGGTCATGAACACTGAAGCTTTCTTT. Filled out from reference TRBV2 and TRBJ1-1, the complete variable domain reads EPEVTQTPSHQVTQMGQEVILRCVPISNHLYFYWYRQILGQKVEFLVSFYNNEISEKSEIFDDQFSVERPDGSNFTLKIRSTKLEDSAMYFCAVGVMNTEAFFGQGTRLTVV.

The rearrangement links TRBV10-3 to TRBJ2-3, with 11 nucleotides matching TRBD1. This CDR3 spans 12 amino acids. Germline values: CDR1 ENHRY, CDR2 SYGVKD. Trimming removed 8 bases from V and 6 bases from J; junction bases left unmatched: 1. The CDR3 protein is CAIGQGADTQYF. The CDR3 nucleotides are TGTGCCATCGGACAGGGGGCCGATACGCAGTATTTT.